Listed below are T cell receptor beta chains from one sample, sequenced in a study of T cell responses to AZD1222 COVID-19 vaccine. Sequencing was performed with immunoSEQ multiplex PCR; in TCRdb, only in-frame clones are kept and a portion is missing. The data hold about 78,000 clones, with about nine tenths observed a single time. Sequencing used peripheral blood, obtained on day 0 of AZD1222 vaccination. These receptors were taken from an adult in good health. CDR3s include the opening cysteine and the closing phenylalanine or tryptophan. The D gene is left open where the match is weak. Clone size is stated in some rows and not others, as once, few, many or a class when expanded.

TRBV4-2	NA	NA	TRBJ1-5	CASSYGAGGQPQHF	TGTGCCAGCAGCTACGGTGCTGGGGGGCAGCCCCAGCATTTT
TRBV5-4	TRBD1	NA	TRBJ2-5	CASSPYDRAKTQYF	TGTGCCAGCAGCCCTTACGACAGGGCAAAGACCCAGTACTTC
TRBV9	NA	NA	TRBJ2-6	CASSPRANVLTF	TGTGCCAGCAGCCCCCGCGCCAACGTCCTGACTTTC
TRBV2	TRBD2	few	TRBJ2-1	CASSAGTSPNNEQFF	TGTGCCAGCAGTGCTGGGACTAGTCCTAACAATGAGCAGTTCTTC
TRBV10-3	TRBD1	NA	TRBJ2-5	CAISGGQGGYQETQYF	TGTGCCATCAGCGGGGGACAGGGTGGGTACCAAGAGACCCAGTACTTC
TRBV29-1	TRBD2	NA	TRBJ2-1	CSVAWSGSLNNEQFF	TGCAGCGTTGCTTGGAGCGGGAGTCTCAACAATGAGCAGTTCTTC
TRBV7-9	NA	NA	TRBJ2-6	CASSLDSGANVLTF	TGTGCCAGCAGCTTAGACTCTGGGGCCAACGTCCTGACTTTC
TRBV6-1	NA	NA	TRBJ1-1	CASSESLQGFPEAFF	TGTGCCAGCAGTGAATCGCTGCAGGGGTTTCCTGAAGCTTTCTTT
TRBV5-1	TRBD2	NA	TRBJ2-4	CASSQAGLGDRDF	TGCGCCAGCAGCCAGGCGGGACTAGGGGATAGGGACTTC
TRBV7-9	NA	NA	TRBJ1-3	CASSLAGSGNTIYF	TGTGCCAGCTCCCTAGCCGGTTCTGGAAACACCATATATTTT
TRBV3-1/TRBV3-2	NA	NA	TRBJ2-2	CASSHTTRLEHTGELFF	TGTGCCAGCAGCCACACGACGCGGCTGGAACACACCGGGGAGCTGTTTTTT
TRBV11-2	TRBD1	NA	TRBJ2-5	CASSFGGTGGETQYF	TGTGCCAGCAGCTTCGGAGGGACAGGGGGAGAGACCCAGTACTTC
TRBV7-9	TRBD2	NA	TRBJ2-6	CASSILGTSGREGANVLTF	TGTGCCAGCAGCATCCTCGGGACTAGCGGGAGAGAGGGGGCCAACGTCCTGACTTTC
TRBV9	NA	NA	TRBJ1-5	CASSVVWWGKTDPQPQHF	TGTGCCAGCAGCGTAGTGTGGTGGGGAAAGACAGATCCTCAGCCCCAGCATTTT
TRBV2	NA	NA	TRBJ1-6	CARRTAHNSPLHF	TGTGCCAGAAGGACAGCGCATAATTCACCCCTCCACTTT
TRBV7-2	TRBD2	NA	TRBJ2-2	CASSPGGDNTGELFF	TGTGCCAGCAGCCCGGGGGGTGATAACACCGGGGAGCTGTTTTTT
TRBV18	NA	NA	TRBJ2-1	CASSPPAGSSYNEQFF	TGTGCCAGCTCACCCCCGGCGGGGTCTTCCTACAATGAGCAGTTCTTC
TRBV5-1	NA	NA	TRBJ1-1	CASRYGGTNTEAFF	TGCGCCAGCCGGTATGGCGGGACGAACACTGAAGCTTTCTTT
TRBV6-6	NA	NA	TRBJ2-3	CASTPGLGTDTQYF	TGTGCCAGCACCCCAGGGCTGGGGACAGATACGCAGTATTTT
TRBV30	NA	NA	TRBJ1-5	CAWTLSRGEGQPQHF	TGTGCCTGGACCCTCTCCCGGGGCGAGGGGCAGCCCCAGCATTTT
TRBV7-2	NA	NA	TRBJ2-1	CASSLDRASANNEQFF	TGTGCCAGCAGCTTAGACCGGGCTAGCGCTAACAATGAGCAGTTCTTC
TRBV5-1	TRBD2	NA	TRBJ2-7	CASRRTGTRGGYEQYF	TGCGCCAGCAGGCGAACTGGGACTAGGGGAGGCTACGAGCAGTACTTC
TRBV6-5	NA	NA	TRBJ2-1	CASRASADNEQFF	TGTGCCAGCAGGGCTAGCGCTGACAATGAGCAGTTCTTC
TRBV6-2/TRBV6-3	NA	NA	TRBJ1-5	CASSYGGTTYSNQPQHF	TGTGCCAGCAGTTACGGCGGGACAACTTATAGCAATCAGCCCCAGCATTTT
TRBV28	TRBD2	NA	TRBJ2-1	CASSAAGLALQSTYNEQFF	TGTGCCAGCAGTGCCGCGGGACTAGCGCTCCAGTCAACCTACAATGAGCAGTTCTTC
TRBV6-6	TRBD2	NA	TRBJ2-7	CASRDYSYEQYF	TGTGCCAGCCGGGACTACTCCTACGAGCAGTACTTC
TRBV4-3	TRBD2	NA	TRBJ2-1	CASSQFPSGRMDNEQFF	TGCGCCAGCAGCCAATTTCCTAGCGGGAGAATGGACAATGAGCAGTTCTTC
TRBV9	NA	NA	TRBJ2-5	CASSVGPAQETQYF	TGTGCCAGCAGCGTAGGTCCGGCCCAAGAGACCCAGTACTTC
TRBV9	NA	NA	TRBJ1-3	CASSVGPGSGNTIYF	TGTGCCAGCAGCGTGGGTCCCGGCTCTGGAAACACCATATATTTT
TRBV5-1	NA	NA	TRBJ1-1	CASRLSTGLDEAFF	TGCGCCAGCCGGTTGTCGACCGGCCTAGATGAAGCTTTCTTT
TRBV7-3	TRBD1	NA	TRBJ2-7	CASSRGQGPYEQYF	TGTGCCAGCAGCCGGGGACAGGGTCCCTACGAGCAGTACTTC
TRBV6-1	NA	NA	TRBJ1-5	CASREATQGQPQHF	TGTGCCAGCAGAGAAGCAACCCAGGGGCAGCCCCAGCATTTT
TRBV2	NA	once	TRBJ1-1	CASSEGGRTEAFF	TGTGCCAGCAGTGAAGGGGGGAGGACTGAAGCTTTCTTT
TRBV11-2	NA	NA	TRBJ1-3	CASSQQIAGNTIYF	TGTGCCAGCAGTCAGCAGATAGCTGGAAACACCATATATTTT
TRBV5-1	NA	NA	TRBJ1-1	CASSLWGGDTEAFF	TGCGCCAGCAGCTTGTGGGGAGGGGACACTGAAGCTTTCTTT
TRBV6-5	NA	NA	TRBJ1-6	CASSQGSYNSPLHF	TGTGCCAGCAGTCAGGGTTCCTATAATTCACCCCTCCACTTT
TRBV5-1	NA	NA	TRBJ2-5	CASSLVGQLQETQYF	TGCGCCAGCAGCTTGGTTGGACAGCTCCAAGAGACCCAGTACTTC
TRBV5-1	NA	NA	TRBJ2-1	CASSSTSGGFNEQFF	TGCGCCAGCAGCTCCACTAGTGGGGGGTTTAATGAGCAGTTCTTC
TRBV27	TRBD1	NA	TRBJ1-2	CASRVLGTDGYTF	TGTGCCAGCAGGGTCCTGGGGACAGATGGCTACACCTTC
TRBV7-2	TRBD1	NA	TRBJ1-2	CASSLAPGGQNYGYTF	TGTGCCAGCAGCTTAGCACCAGGGGGTCAGAACTATGGCTACACCTTC
TRBV18	TRBD2	NA	TRBJ2-2	CASSGLVAGELFF	TGTGCCAGCTCGGGACTAGTTGCCGGGGAGCTGTTTTTT
TRBV4-3	NA	NA	TRBJ2-2	CASSLRWGSRSGELFF	TGCGCCAGCAGCCTAAGATGGGGTAGTCGGTCCGGGGAGCTGTTTTTT
TRBV6-2/TRBV6-3	NA	NA	TRBJ1-2	CASSYPLTGPYDGYTF	TGTGCCAGCAGTTACCCCCTCACAGGGCCCTACGATGGCTACACCTTC
TRBV6-5	NA	NA	TRBJ1-5	CASTGRAGEPQHF	TGTGCCAGCACAGGGCGGGCCGGTGAGCCCCAGCATTTT
TRBV16	NA	NA	TRBJ2-7	CASSQPMAYEQYF	TGTGCCAGCAGCCAGCCAATGGCCTACGAGCAGTACTTC
TRBV5-4	TRBD1	few	TRBJ2-7	CASSLDRALAYEQYF	TGTGCCAGCAGCTTAGACAGGGCGCTGGCCTACGAGCAGTACTTC
TRBV7-2	NA	NA	TRBJ2-2	CASRITGFTGELFF	TGTGCCAGCAGAATAACAGGTTTTACCGGGGAGCTGTTTTTT
TRBV2	TRBD1	NA	TRBJ1-6	CASSGRGPNNSPLHF	TGTGCCAGCAGTGGGAGGGGGCCGAATAATTCACCCCTCCACTTT
TRBV7-9	NA	few	TRBJ1-2	CASSSAGSNYGYTF	TGTGCCAGCAGCTCAGCCGGATCTAACTATGGCTACACCTTC
TRBV7-9	TRBD1	once	TRBJ1-4	CASSLLGTGHEKLFF	TGTGCCAGCAGCTTATTGGGGACAGGGCACGAAAAACTGTTTTTT
TRBV10-1	TRBD1	NA	TRBJ1-1	CASMGQGDTEAFF	TGCGCCAGCATGGGACAGGGGGACACTGAAGCTTTCTTT
TRBV7-9	TRBD1	NA	TRBJ2-7	CASSLAGDRAGEQYF	TGTGCCAGCAGCTTAGCAGGAGACAGGGCAGGCGAGCAGTACTTC
TRBV28	NA	NA	TRBJ1-2	CASRDNYGYTF	TGTGCCAGCAGGGATAACTATGGCTACACCTTC
TRBV24-1	TRBD2	NA	TRBJ2-2	CATSDLAGEPGELFF	TGTGCCACCAGTGATCTAGCGGGAGAGCCCGGGGAGCTGTTTTTT
TRBV12-3/TRBV12-4	NA	once	TRBJ1-5	CASSNQGGQPQHF	TGTGCCAGCAGTAACCAGGGAGGGCAGCCCCAGCATTTT
TRBV27	NA	NA	TRBJ2-2	CASTAGRGELFF	TGTGCCAGCACCGCGGGGCGGGGGGAGCTGTTTTTT
TRBV7-3	TRBD1	NA	TRBJ2-3	CASSRDRGTDTQYF	TGTGCCAGCAGCCGGGACAGGGGCACAGATACGCAGTATTTT
TRBV5-3	TRBD1	NA	TRBJ1-1	CARSLTPTVAGGAASGRTEAFF	TGTGCCAGAAGCTTGACCCCTACAGTGGCAGGGGGCGCTGCGAGCGGAAGGACTGAAGCTTTCTTT
TRBV23-1	TRBD1	NA	TRBJ2-2	CASRPGQGWWCPTGELFF	TGCGCCAGCAGACCGGGACAGGGGTGGTGGTGTCCCACCGGGGAGCTGTTTTTT
TRBV30	NA	NA	TRBJ1-3	CAWSVGITGSGNTIYF	TGTGCCTGGAGTGTAGGGATCACAGGGTCCGGAAACACCATATATTTT